Listed below are T cell receptor beta chains from one sample, sequenced in a study of blood T cell repertoires in COVID-19. Libraries were prepared by immunoSEQ multiplex PCR; TCRdb keeps only in-frame clonotypes and omits some of them. The sample shows about 190,000 clones, under 80% of them seen only once. The sequenced material came from PBMCs or T cells enriched from blood (not recorded which). The source is a woman aged 45-65 years with acute COVID-19. The CDR3 runs from the conserved cysteine through the conserved F or W. A D gene is named only where the DNA matches it firmly. Expanded clones are given a class, and other clones once, few, many or no size at all.

D gene,CDR3 length,clone size,V gene,J gene,CDR3 DNA,CDR3 protein
-,14,-,TRBV7-2,TRBJ1-1,TGTGCCAGCAGCTTAGTAGCTGCGAACACTGAAGCTTTCTTT,CASSLVAANTEAFF
-,15,-,TRBV28,TRBJ2-4,TGTGCCAGCAGTCCCTACTTAGAGGAGGGAAACATTCAGTACTTC,CASSPYLEEGNIQYF
TRBD2,16,-,TRBV4-3,TRBJ2-3,TGCGCCAGCAGCCAAGCGATTTGGGGGGGGTCCGATACGCAGTATTTT,CASSQAIWGGSDTQYF
-,15,-,TRBV15,TRBJ2-3,TGTGCCACCAGCAGAGATCAAATGGGGCCAGATACGCAGTATTTT,CATSRDQMGPDTQYF
TRBD1,13,many,TRBV7-2,TRBJ1-1,TGTGCCAGCAGCTCCCAGGGGGACACTGAAGCTTTCTTT,CASSSQGDTEAFF
-,14,-,TRBV27,TRBJ1-1,TGTGCCAGCACGGTAGGAGCTTTTGACACTGAAGCTTTCTTT,CASTVGAFDTEAFF
-,14,-,TRBV2,TRBJ2-3,TGTGCCAGCAGTGGAGGGATAGCAGCTGATACGCAGTATTTT,CASSGGIAADTQYF
-,11,-,TRBV7-8,TRBJ2-5,TGTGCCAGCAGCCCACAAGAGACCCAGTACTTC,CASSPQETQYF
-,11,-,TRBV6-5,TRBJ1-5,TGTGCCAGCGGACTAAATCAGCCCCAGCATTTT,CASGLNQPQHF
TRBD1,13,-,TRBV30,TRBJ1-6,TGTGCCGGACAGGGGGGCTATAATTCACCCCTCCACTTT,CAGQGGYNSPLHF
TRBD1,14,few,TRBV7-9,TRBJ1-2,TGTGCCAGCAGCTTAGGCGGACAGGGTAATGGCTACACCTTC,CASSLGGQGNGYTF
TRBD1,14,few,TRBV9,TRBJ1-6,TGTGCCAGCAGCGTCCAGGGGGCTGGATCACCCCTCCACTTT,CASSVQGAGSPLHF
TRBD1,15,few,TRBV11-2,TRBJ1-4,TGTGCCAGCAGCTCGGGACAGCGGCCTAATGAAAAACTGTTTTTT,CASSSGQRPNEKLFF
-,13,-,TRBV12-3/TRBV12-4,TRBJ2-5,TGTGCCAGCAGTTCCCGGGGGCAAGAGACCCAGTACTTC,CASSSRGQETQYF
TRBD1,15,few,TRBV28,TRBJ1-6,TGTGCCAGCAGTCCATTAGCACAGGGGGAGTCACCCCTCCACTTT,CASSPLAQGESPLHF
-,16,-,TRBV7-8,TRBJ1-1,TGTGCCAGCAGCTTAAGGGGGGGTGTGGGGAACACTGAAGCTTTCTTT,CASSLRGGVGNTEAFF
-,15,-,TRBV7-3,TRBJ2-2,TGTGCCAGCAGCTTACAAGGAGTTAACACCGGGGAGCTGTTTTTT,CASSLQGVNTGELFF
-,15,-,TRBV4-3,TRBJ1-4,TGCGCCAGCAGCCAAGCTGGAAGGGGCGGAGAAAAACTGTTTTTT,CASSQAGRGGEKLFF
TRBD2,17,-,TRBV2,TRBJ2-5,TGTGCCAGCAGTGAAGCTGGGCTAGCGGGGGGACAAGAGACCCAGTACTTC,CASSEAGLAGGQETQYF
-,12,-,TRBV18,TRBJ2-3,TGTGCCAGCTCACCCCAGACAGATACGCAGTATTTT,CASSPQTDTQYF
TRBD1,13,-,TRBV7-9,TRBJ1-6,TGTGCCAGCAGAGGACAGGGCGTCTCACCCCTCCACTTT,CASRGQGVSPLHF
TRBD2,16,-,TRBV6-1,TRBJ2-5,TGTGCCAGCAGTGAAATGACTAGCGGGGCAAGGGGGACCCAGTACTTC,CASSEMTSGARGTQYF
-,16,-,TRBV6-5,TRBJ1-2,TGTGCCAGCAGTTTTCTGGGTTTCGGGGTGGACTATGGCTACACCTTC,CASSFLGFGVDYGYTF
-,13,once,TRBV2,TRBJ1-1,TGTGCCAGCAGTGAAACAGGGTCCACTGAAGCTTTCTTT,CASSETGSTEAFF
TRBD1,14,few,TRBV20-1,TRBJ2-1,TGCAGTGCTAGTAGGGGACAGGGATACAATGAGCAGTTCTTC,CSASRGQGYNEQFF
TRBD1,16,-,TRBV6-4,TRBJ1-3,TGTGCCAGCAGGCCCGGGGACAGGAGCTCTGGAAACACCATATATTTT,CASRPGDRSSGNTIYF
TRBD1,16,-,TRBV25-1,TRBJ2-1,TGTGCCAGCAGTGCTCCGGGACAGGGGTGGTACAATGAGCAGTTCTTC,CASSAPGQGWYNEQFF
-,14,-,TRBV28,TRBJ1-1,TGTGCCAGCAGTTTAGGGGGCCGTGGCACTGAAGCTTTCTTT,CASSLGGRGTEAFF
-,16,-,TRBV27,TRBJ1-2,TGTGCCAGCAGTACGGGATTGAAGGGCTCTATCCACGGCTACACCTTC,CASSTGLKGSIHGYTF
TRBD1,15,-,TRBV6-4,TRBJ2-3,TGTGCCAGTAAAGACAGGGGGCGAGATGAAGATACGCAGTATTTT,CASKDRGRDEDTQYF
-,15,-,TRBV27,TRBJ1-1,TGTGCCAGCAGTTTAGTTGGCAGCCCCAGGACTGAAGCTTTCTTT,CASSLVGSPRTEAFF
TRBD1,14,many,TRBV5-1,TRBJ1-3,TGCGCCAGCAGCTTGACAGGGGACGGAAACACCATATATTTT,CASSLTGDGNTIYF
TRBD2,14,-,TRBV7-9,TRBJ2-3,TGTGCCAGCAGCATTAGCGGGAGCACAGATACGCAGTATTTT,CASSISGSTDTQYF
TRBD1,14,once,TRBV24-1,TRBJ1-5,TGTGCCACCAGTGATGGGGACAGCCATCAGCCCCAGCATTTT,CATSDGDSHQPQHF
-,17,-,TRBV7-2,TRBJ1-6,TGTGCCAGCAGCTTAGTTGGTCTCCAACAATATAATTCACCCCTCCACTTT,CASSLVGLQQYNSPLHF
-,15,-,TRBV7-2,TRBJ1-6,TGTGCCAGCAGCTCTAGCCGGGATTCTAATTCACCCCTCCACTTT,CASSSSRDSNSPLHF
-,12,-,TRBV3-1/TRBV3-2,TRBJ1-1,TGTGCCAGCAGCCAAACGAGGAGAGAAGCTTTCTTT,CASSQTRREAFF
TRBD1,14,-,TRBV5-4,TRBJ2-2,TGTGCCAGCAGCCGGACAGGGAACACCGGGGAGCTGTTTTTT,CASSRTGNTGELFF
-,11,-,TRBV4-2,TRBJ1-1,TGTGCCAGCGTCGGGGGCACTGAAGCTTTCTTT,CASVGGTEAFF
TRBD1,14,-,TRBV28,TRBJ1-1,TGTGCCACGACAGGGGAAATCGTGAACACTGAAGCTTTCTTT,CATTGEIVNTEAFF
-,15,-,TRBV28,TRBJ1-5,TGTGCCAGCAGTAAACCCGGGAGCAAAAATCAGCCCCAGCATTTT,CASSKPGSKNQPQHF
-,13,-,TRBV2,TRBJ1-6,TGTGCCAGCAAAGACAGCTATAATTCACCCCTCCACTTT,CASKDSYNSPLHF
-,15,-,TRBV18,TRBJ1-1,TGTGCCAGCTCGCGACAGGAGACAACGAACACTGAAGCTTTCTTT,CASSRQETTNTEAFF
-,10,-,TRBV20-1,TRBJ1-2,TGCAGTGCTCCGCCGGGTGGCTACACCTTC,CSAPPGGYTF
-,16,-,TRBV7-8,TRBJ1-1,TGTGCCAGCAGCTTAAATATAAGGACAGTGAACACTGAAGCTTTCTTT,CASSLNIRTVNTEAFF
-,13,-,TRBV18,TRBJ2-5,TGTGCCAGCTCACGGCTGACACAAGAGACCCAGTACTTC,CASSRLTQETQYF
-,14,few,TRBV25-1,TRBJ1-4,TGTGCCAGCAGTGAACGCGGGAATAATGAAAAACTGTTTTTT,CASSERGNNEKLFF
TRBD1,14,-,TRBV30,TRBJ1-6,TGTGCCTGGAGACTTATGACAGGGAGTTCACCCCTCCACTTT,CAWRLMTGSSPLHF
TRBD1,15,-,TRBV2,TRBJ1-6,TGTGCCAGCAGTGGACAGGGTTCCTATAATTCACCCCTCCACTTT,CASSGQGSYNSPLHF
-,15,-,TRBV11-2,TRBJ1-2,TGTGCCAGCATCATAGGGGGGGGCAGGGACTATGGCTACACCTTC,CASIIGGGRDYGYTF
-,15,once,TRBV28,TRBJ1-5,TGTGCCAGCAGTTTACCCGGGAACGGATATCAGCCCCAGCATTTT,CASSLPGNGYQPQHF
TRBD1,14,-,TRBV18,TRBJ2-5,TGTGCCAGCTCACCGGGACAGGCTGAGAAGACCCAGTACTTC,CASSPGQAEKTQYF
-,17,once,TRBV5-3,TRBJ1-2,TGTGCCAGAAGCTTGGCCGGCCGGGATCGGGGGAACTATGGCTACACCTTC,CARSLAGRDRGNYGYTF
-,16,-,TRBV7-9,TRBJ2-1,TGTGCCAGCAGCTTAGGTCCGCAGGGCGGCCACAATGAGCAGTTCTTC,CASSLGPQGGHNEQFF
-,15,few,TRBV7-9,TRBJ1-5,TGTGCCAGCAGCTTAGGTGCGGGGGGCAATCAGCCCCAGCATTTT,CASSLGAGGNQPQHF
-,12,-,TRBV28,TRBJ1-5,TGTGCCAGCAATATGGAGCCCCAGCCCCAGCATTTT,CASNMEPQPQHF
-,12,once,TRBV11-3,TRBJ2-2,TGTGCCAGCAGCGCGGGGACCGGGGAGCTGTTTTTT,CASSAGTGELFF
-,13,few,TRBV5-1,TRBJ1-2,TGCGCCAGCAGAACGGACGGGGTCTATGGCTACACCTTC,CASRTDGVYGYTF